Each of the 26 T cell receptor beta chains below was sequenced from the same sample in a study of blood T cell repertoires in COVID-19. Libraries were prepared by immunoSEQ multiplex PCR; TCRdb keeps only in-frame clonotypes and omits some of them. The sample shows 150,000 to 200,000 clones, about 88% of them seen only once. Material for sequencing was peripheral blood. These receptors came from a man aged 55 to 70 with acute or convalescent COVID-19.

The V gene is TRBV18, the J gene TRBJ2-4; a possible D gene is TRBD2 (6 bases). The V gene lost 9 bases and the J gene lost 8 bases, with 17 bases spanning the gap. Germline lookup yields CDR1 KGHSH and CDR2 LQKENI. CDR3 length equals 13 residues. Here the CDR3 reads CASKDLWGDIQYF. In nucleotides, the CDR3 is TGTGCCAGTAAGGACTTATGGGGGGACATTCAGTACTTC.

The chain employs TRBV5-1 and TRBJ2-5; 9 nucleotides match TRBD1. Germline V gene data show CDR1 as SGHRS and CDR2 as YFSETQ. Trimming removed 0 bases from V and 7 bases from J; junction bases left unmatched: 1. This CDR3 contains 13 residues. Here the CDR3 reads CASSLGTGVTQYF. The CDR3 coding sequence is TGCGCCAGCAGCTTGGGGACAGGGGTGACCCAGTACTTC.

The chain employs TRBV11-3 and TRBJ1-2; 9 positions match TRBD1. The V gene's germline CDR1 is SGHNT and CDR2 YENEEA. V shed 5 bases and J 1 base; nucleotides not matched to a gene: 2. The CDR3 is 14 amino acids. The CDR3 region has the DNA TGTGCCAGCAGCCAGGACAGGGGTAACTATGGCTACACCTTC. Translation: CASSQDRGNYGYTF.

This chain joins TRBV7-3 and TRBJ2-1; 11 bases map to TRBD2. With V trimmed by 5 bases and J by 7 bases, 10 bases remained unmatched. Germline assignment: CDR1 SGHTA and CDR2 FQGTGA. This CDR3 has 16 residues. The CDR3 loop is CASSATRTSGQNEQFF. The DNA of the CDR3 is TGTGCCAGCAGCGCGACCCGGACTAGCGGGCAAAATGAGCAGTTCTTC.

The CDR3 loop is CASSPFENGAPLHF. The CDR3 DNA reads TGCGCCAGCAGCCCGTTCGAGAACGGGGCACCCCTCCACTTT. The V call is TRBV5-1, the J call TRBJ1-6; no reliable D call. This CDR3 spans 14 amino acids. The germline V and J ends were trimmed by 4 bases and 11 bases, with 16 bases remaining between them. Germline-derived CDR1 and CDR2 are SGHRS and YFSETQ.

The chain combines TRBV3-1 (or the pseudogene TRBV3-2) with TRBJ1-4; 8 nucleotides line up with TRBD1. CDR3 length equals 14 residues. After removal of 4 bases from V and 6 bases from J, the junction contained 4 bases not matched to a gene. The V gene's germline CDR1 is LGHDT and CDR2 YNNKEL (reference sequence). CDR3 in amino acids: CASSPGTGYEKLFF. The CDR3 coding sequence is TGTGCCAGCAGCCCCGGGACAGGTTATGAAAAACTGTTTTTT.

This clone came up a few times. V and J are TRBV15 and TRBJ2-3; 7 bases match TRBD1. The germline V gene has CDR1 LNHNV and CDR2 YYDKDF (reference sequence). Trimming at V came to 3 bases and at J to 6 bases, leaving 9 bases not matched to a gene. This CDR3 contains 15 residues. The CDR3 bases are TGTGCCACCAGCAGTGACAGGGTATCTACCGATACGCAGTATTTT. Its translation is CATSSDRVSTDTQYF.

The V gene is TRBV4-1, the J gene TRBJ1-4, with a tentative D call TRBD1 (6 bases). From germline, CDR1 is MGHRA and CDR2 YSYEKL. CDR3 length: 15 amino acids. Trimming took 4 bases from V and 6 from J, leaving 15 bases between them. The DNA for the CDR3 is TGCGCCAGCAGCCCTCAATCAGGGGTGGATGAAAAACTGTTTTTT. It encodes CASSPQSGVDEKLFF.

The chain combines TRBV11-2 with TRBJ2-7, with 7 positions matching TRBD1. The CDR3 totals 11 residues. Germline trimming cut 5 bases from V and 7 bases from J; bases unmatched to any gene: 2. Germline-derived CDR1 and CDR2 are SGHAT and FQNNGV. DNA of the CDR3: TGTGCCAGCAGCCAGGGGGATGAGCAGTACTTC. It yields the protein CASSQGDEQYF.

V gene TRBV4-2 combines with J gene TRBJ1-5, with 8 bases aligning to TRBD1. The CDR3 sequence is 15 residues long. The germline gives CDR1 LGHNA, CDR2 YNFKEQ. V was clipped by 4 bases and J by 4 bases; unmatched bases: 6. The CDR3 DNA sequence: TGTGCCAGCAGCCCAACGGACAGGGCTAATCAGCCCCAGCATTTT. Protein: CASSPTDRANQPQHF.

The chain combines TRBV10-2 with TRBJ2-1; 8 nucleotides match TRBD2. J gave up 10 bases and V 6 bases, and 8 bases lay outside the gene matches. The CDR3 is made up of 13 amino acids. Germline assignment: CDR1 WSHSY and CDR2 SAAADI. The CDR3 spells CASSAAERGEQFF. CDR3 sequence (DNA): TGCGCCAGCAGCGCCGCAGAGCGGGGGGAGCAGTTCTTC.

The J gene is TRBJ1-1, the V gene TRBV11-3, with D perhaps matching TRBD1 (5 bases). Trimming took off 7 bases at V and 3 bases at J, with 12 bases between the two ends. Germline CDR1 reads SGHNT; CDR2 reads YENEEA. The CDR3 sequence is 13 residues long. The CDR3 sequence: CASNEWGDTEAFF. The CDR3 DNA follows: TGTGCCAGCAACGAGTGGGGGGACACTGAAGCTTTCTTT.

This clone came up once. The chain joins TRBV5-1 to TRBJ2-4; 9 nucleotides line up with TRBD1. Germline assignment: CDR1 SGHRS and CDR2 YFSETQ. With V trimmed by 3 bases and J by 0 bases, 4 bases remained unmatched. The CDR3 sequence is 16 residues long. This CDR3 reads CASSSRDRVAKNIQYF. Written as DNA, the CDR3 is TGCGCCAGCAGCTCCCGGGACAGGGTAGCCAAAAACATTCAGTACTTC. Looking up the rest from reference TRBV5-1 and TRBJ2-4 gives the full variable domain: KAGVTQTPRYLIKTRGQQVTLSCSPISGHRSVSWYQQTPGQGLQFLFEYFSETQRNKGNFPGRFSGRQFSNSRSEMNVSTLELGDSALYLCASSSRDRVAKNIQYFGAGTRLSVL.

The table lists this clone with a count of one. CDR3 sequence: CATKRGMDTEAFF. In nucleotides, the CDR3 is TGTGCCACCAAACGAGGGATGGACACTGAAGCTTTCTTT. This chain joins TRBV24-1 and TRBJ1-1, with D hard to call. Per germline, CDR1 KGHDR and CDR2 SFDVKD. Trimming took off 8 bases at V and 3 bases at J, with 12 bases between the two ends. The CDR3 spans 13 residues.

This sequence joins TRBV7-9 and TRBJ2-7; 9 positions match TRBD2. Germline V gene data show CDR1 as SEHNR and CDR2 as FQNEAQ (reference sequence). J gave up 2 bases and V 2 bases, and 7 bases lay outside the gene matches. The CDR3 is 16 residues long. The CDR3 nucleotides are TGTGCCAGCAGCTTACCTATCGCTAGCGGGACCTACGAGCAGTACTTC. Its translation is CASSLPIASGTYEQYF.

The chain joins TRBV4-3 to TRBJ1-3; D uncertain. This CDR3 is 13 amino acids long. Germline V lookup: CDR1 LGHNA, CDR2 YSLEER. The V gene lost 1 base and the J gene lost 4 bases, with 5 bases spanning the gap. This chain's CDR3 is CASSQVSGNTIYF. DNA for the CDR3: TGCGCCAGCAGCCAAGTTTCGGGAAACACCATATATTTT.

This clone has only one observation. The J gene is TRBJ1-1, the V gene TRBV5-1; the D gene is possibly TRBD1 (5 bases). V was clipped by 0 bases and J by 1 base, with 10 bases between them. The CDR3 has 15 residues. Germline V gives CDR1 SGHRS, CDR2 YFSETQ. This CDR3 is CASSLEGPPNTEAFF. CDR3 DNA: TGCGCCAGCAGCTTGGAGGGGCCCCCGAACACTGAAGCTTTCTTT.

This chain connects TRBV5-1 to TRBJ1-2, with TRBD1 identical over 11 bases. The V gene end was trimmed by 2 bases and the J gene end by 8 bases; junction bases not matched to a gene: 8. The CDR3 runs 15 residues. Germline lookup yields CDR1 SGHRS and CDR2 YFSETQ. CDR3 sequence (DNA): TGCGCCAGCAGCTTAATAGGACAGGGGGCGGAGGGCTACACCTTC. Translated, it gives CASSLIGQGAEGYTF. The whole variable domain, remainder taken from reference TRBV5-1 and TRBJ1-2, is KAGVTQTPRYLIKTRGQQVTLSCSPISGHRSVSWYQQTPGQGLQFLFEYFSETQRNKGNFPGRFSGRQFSNSRSEMNVSTLELGDSALYLCASSLIGQGAEGYTFGSGTRLTVV.

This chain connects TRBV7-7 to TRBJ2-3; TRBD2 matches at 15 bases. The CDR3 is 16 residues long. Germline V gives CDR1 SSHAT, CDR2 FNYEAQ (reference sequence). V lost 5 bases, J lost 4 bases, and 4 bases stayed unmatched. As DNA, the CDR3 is TGTGCCAGCAGCCAAGGACTAGCGGGAGGGGCAGATACGCAGTATTTT. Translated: CASSQGLAGGADTQYF. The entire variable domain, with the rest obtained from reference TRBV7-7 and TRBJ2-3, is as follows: GAGVSQSPRYKVTKRGQDVTLRCDPISSHATLYWYQQALGQGPEFLTYFNYEAQPDKSGLPSDRFSAERPEGSISTLTIQRTEQRDSAMYRCASSQGLAGGADTQYFGPGTRLTVL.

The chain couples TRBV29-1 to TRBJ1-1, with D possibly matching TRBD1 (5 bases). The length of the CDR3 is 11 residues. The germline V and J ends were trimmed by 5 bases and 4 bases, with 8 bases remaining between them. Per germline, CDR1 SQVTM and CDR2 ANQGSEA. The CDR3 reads CSVPQGTEAFF. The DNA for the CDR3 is TGCAGCGTTCCTCAGGGCACTGAAGCTTTCTTT.

The CDR3 coding sequence is TGTGCCAGCAGCTCTGGGACAACTATCACAGATACGCAGTATTTT. Its translation is CASSSGTTITDTQYF. The V and J genes are TRBV9 and TRBJ2-3; a possible D gene is TRBD1 (6 bases). The CDR3 runs 15 residues. Germline lookup yields CDR1 SGDLS and CDR2 YYNGEE. The ends were cut back, 4 bases at V and 2 bases at J, with 14 bases in the middle.

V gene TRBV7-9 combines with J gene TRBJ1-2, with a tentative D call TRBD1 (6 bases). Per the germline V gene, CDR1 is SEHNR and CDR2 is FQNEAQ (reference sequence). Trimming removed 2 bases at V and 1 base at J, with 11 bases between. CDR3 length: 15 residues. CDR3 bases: TGTGCCAGCAGCTTACCCGCAGGGGTTAACTATGGCTACACCTTC. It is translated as CASSLPAGVNYGYTF.

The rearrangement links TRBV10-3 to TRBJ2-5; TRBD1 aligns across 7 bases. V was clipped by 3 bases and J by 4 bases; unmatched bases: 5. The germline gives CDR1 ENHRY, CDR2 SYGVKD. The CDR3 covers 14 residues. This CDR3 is CAISDPRTGETQYF. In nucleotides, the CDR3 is TGTGCCATCAGTGACCCGAGGACAGGAGAGACCCAGTACTTC.

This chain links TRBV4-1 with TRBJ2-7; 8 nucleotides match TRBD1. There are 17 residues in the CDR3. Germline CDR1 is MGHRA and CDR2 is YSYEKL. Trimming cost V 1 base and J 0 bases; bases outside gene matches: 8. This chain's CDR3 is CASSQGAGGPSSYEQYF. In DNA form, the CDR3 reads TGCGCCAGCAGCCAAGGGGCAGGGGGCCCTAGCTCCTACGAGCAGTACTTC.

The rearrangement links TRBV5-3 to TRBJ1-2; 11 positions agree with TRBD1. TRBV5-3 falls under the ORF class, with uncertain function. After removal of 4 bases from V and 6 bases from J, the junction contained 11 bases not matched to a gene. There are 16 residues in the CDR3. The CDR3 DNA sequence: TGTGCCAGAAGCGAGCGGGTGGACAGGGGGCACGATGGCTACACCTTC. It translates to CARSERVDRGHDGYTF.

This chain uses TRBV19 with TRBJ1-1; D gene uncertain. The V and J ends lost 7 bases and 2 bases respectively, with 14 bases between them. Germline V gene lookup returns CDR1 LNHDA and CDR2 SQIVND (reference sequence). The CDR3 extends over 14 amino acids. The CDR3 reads CASTSGEDNTEAFF. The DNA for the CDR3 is TGTGCCAGTACCTCCGGGGAGGACAACACTGAAGCTTTCTTT.